This T cell receptor beta chain was sequenced for a study of T cell changes during pregnancy in multiple sclerosis. V was clipped by 0 bases and J by 5 bases, with 20 bases between them. Per germline, CDR1 SGDLS and CDR2 YYNGEE. The CDR3 has 18 residues. The assay was immunoSEQ multiplex PCR, and TCRdb's table has in-frame clones only and misses some. Of 56,000 or so clones listed, 85% to 95% are singletons. The genes are TRBV9 and TRBJ1-4; D may be TRBD1 (6 bases). The TCR originated in a female donor with multiple sclerosis, enrolled in a pregnancy study. The input for sequencing was CD4+ T cells from peripheral blood mononuclear cells, taken in the third trimester of pregnancy. Here the CDR3 reads CASSVGTGGPGLNEKLFF. The CDR3 DNA follows: TGTGCCAGCAGCGTAGGAACTGGGGGGCCGGGACTAAATGAAAAACTGTTTTTT.